What follows are 9 T cell receptor beta chains derived from one specimen sequenced in a study of neurological immune-mediated disorders. TCRdb processed the 5' RACE reads anew with MiXCR; each CDR3 protein has one entry. The sample has roughly 65,000 distinct CDR3 sequences, under 5% seen once. The material sequenced was PBMCs. The source is a man aged 50 to 60 with multiple sclerosis.

The chain combines TRBV6-1 with TRBJ1-1; 7 bases are a match to TRBD1. This CDR3 contains 10 residues. Germline V gene lookup returns CDR1 MNHNS and CDR2 SASEGT. Germline trimming cut 9 bases from V and 7 bases from J; bases unmatched to any gene: 2. CDR3 amino acids: CARRTGEAFF. CDR3 nucleotides: TGTGCCAGAAGGACAGGTGAAGCTTTCTTT.

This clonotype showed up many times. This rearrangement joins TRBV4-1 to TRBJ2-1, with 8 bases identical to TRBD2. The J segment lost 5 bases and the V segment lost 1 base, leaving 4 bases of the junction unmatched. The CDR3 has 15 amino acids. Per the germline V gene, CDR1 is MGHRA and CDR2 is YSYEKL. CDR3 DNA sequence: TGCGCCAGCAGCCAAGTGAGCGGGGGAGACAATGAGCAGTTCTTC. It specifies CASSQVSGGDNEQFF.

The chain has TRBV6-1 and TRBJ2-3; 10 bases line up with TRBD1. Losses at the gene ends were 6 bases for V and 4 bases for J; bases not matched to a gene: 7. Germline V CDR1 and CDR2: MNHNS, SASEGT. CDR3 length equals 15 residues. In DNA form, the CDR3 reads TGTGCCAGCAGGGTGGGAGGGACAGGGGCAGATACGCAGTATTTT. It yields the protein CASRVGGTGADTQYF.

Of note for this clonotype: Compared with germline, one end of the junction differs, possibly owing to a read error. V gene TRBV4-1 combines with J gene TRBJ2-7, with D possibly being TRBD1 (5 bases). The CDR3 has 15 amino acids. Germline CDR1 reads MGHRA; CDR2 reads YSYEKL. The CDR3, as DNA: TGCGACAGCAGCCAAGGTTTGCTGGGGCGGCAAGAGCAGTACTTC. It yields the protein CDSSQGLLGRQEQYF.

This clonotype was recorded at least ten times. The V call is TRBV20-1, the J call TRBJ1-5; D perhaps matches TRBD1 (5 bases). V gave up 3 bases and J gave up 1 base, with 13 bases separating them. Germline assignment: CDR1 DFQATT and CDR2 SNEGSKA (reference sequence). The CDR3 has 15 amino acids. The CDR3 protein is CSARSTGKSNQPQHF. CDR3 sequence (DNA): TGCAGTGCTAGGTCCACAGGAAAGAGCAATCAGCCCCAGCATTTT.

By sample share, this clonotype is medium-sized. The chain is built from TRBV20-1 and TRBJ2-1; perhaps TRBD2 as D (6 bases). Germline V gene lookup returns CDR1 DFQATT and CDR2 SNEGSKA (reference sequence). CDR3 length: 16 amino acids. The germline V and J ends were trimmed by 0 bases and 3 bases, with 15 bases remaining between them. The CDR3 DNA reads as TGCAGTGCTAGAGATCGAAAGTTGGAGGGCTACAATGAGCAGTTCTTC. This translates into CSARDRKLEGYNEQFF.

This clonotype showed up many times. The J gene is TRBJ2-7, the V gene TRBV6-6, with no clear D. CDR1 MNHNY and CDR2 SVGAGI come from the germline V gene (reference sequence). The CDR3 runs to 13 residues. V lost 2 bases and J 0 bases, leaving 5 bases between the germline ends. As DNA, the CDR3 is TGTGCCAGCAGTTACCCTAGCTCCTACGAGCAGTACTTC. Translating gives CASSYPSSYEQYF.

This clonotype was counted between two and nine times. The chain links TRBV15 to TRBJ2-1; D unclear. The germline CDR1 and CDR2 sequences are LNHNV and YYDKDF (reference sequence). This CDR3 is 17 amino acids long. The ends were cut back, 1 base at V and 7 bases at J, with 20 bases in the middle. The chain's CDR3 is CATSRAGMVSSVNEQFF. CDR3 bases: TGTGCCACCAGCAGAGCTGGGATGGTTTCGAGCGTAAATGAGCAGTTCTTC.

This clonotype was observed at least ten times. V usage is TRBV20-1 and J usage is TRBJ1-5; D gene uncertain. The CDR3 has 14 residues. Trimming shortened V by 0 bases and J by 2 bases, and 8 bases separated the two germline ends. Germline CDR1 and CDR2: DFQATT and SNEGSKA (reference sequence). This chain's CDR3 is CSARDGRGNQPQHF. The CDR3 region has the DNA TGCAGTGCTAGAGATGGGCGGGGCAATCAGCCCCAGCATTTT.